The 32 T cell receptor beta chains below come from one sample, sequenced in a study of blood T cell repertoires in COVID-19. Only in-frame clones appear in the TCRdb table, and some are missing; sequencing was by immunoSEQ multiplex PCR. The sample holds 200,000 to 250,000 clones, 84% seen once. Material for sequencing was peripheral blood. These receptor sequences come from a man aged 50-59 years with active or convalescent COVID-19.

The chain joins TRBV12-3 or TRBV12-4 to TRBJ1-6; weak D call: TRBD1 (6 bases). This CDR3 is built from 13 residues. V lost 7 bases, J lost 9 bases, and 13 bases lay in between. CDR3 in DNA: TGTGCCAGCAAAGAGGGGGTCGGTTCACCCCTCCACTTT. The encoded protein is CASKEGVGSPLHF.

V is TRBV6-5 and J is TRBJ1-4; 9 bases are a match to TRBD1. The germline V gene has CDR1 MNHEY and CDR2 SVGAGI. V was clipped by 6 bases and J by 6 bases; unmatched bases: 5. CDR3 length equals 14 residues. CDR3 sequence reads: CASRPQGAHEKLFF. CDR3 in DNA: TGTGCCAGCAGACCACAGGGGGCGCATGAAAAACTGTTTTTT.

This rearrangement joins TRBV2 to TRBJ1-2; D is unresolved. This CDR3 spans 13 amino acids. V lost 6 bases and J 4 bases, leaving 12 bases between the germline ends. Per germline, CDR1 SNHLY and CDR2 FYNNEI. Here the CDR3 DNA reads TGTGCCAGCAGCGGCTGGACTGTCTATGGCTACACCTTC. This codes for CASSGWTVYGYTF.

The V gene is TRBV7-3, the J gene TRBJ1-1; the D gene is possibly TRBD1 (6 bases). V was shortened by 6 bases and J by 2 bases, with 10 bases between the two germline ends. The CDR3 loop spans 13 amino acids. CDR1 is SGHTA and CDR2 is FQGTGA in the germline V gene. The DNA for the CDR3 is TGTGCCAGCAGGCGGACAGACAACACTGAAGCTTTCTTT. This codes for CASRRTDNTEAFF.

The V call is TRBV15, the J call TRBJ2-3, with 9 bases aligning to TRBD2. Trimming removed 5 bases from V and 7 bases from J; junction bases left unmatched: 7. Germline CDR1 LNHNV, CDR2 YYDKDF (reference sequence). The CDR3 consists of 14 residues. CDR3 in amino acids: CATSVREGTNTQYF. Written as DNA, the CDR3 is TGTGCCACCAGCGTGCGGGAGGGGACGAATACGCAGTATTTT.

About this clone itself: The CDR3 does not close with the conserved phenylalanine or tryptophan, likely indicating a read error. J is TRBJ1-2 and V is TRBV10-3; TRBD1 matches at 9 bases. The CDR3 consists of 14 residues. The V gene end was trimmed by 4 bases and the J gene end by 7 bases; junction bases not matched to a gene: 7. Germline assignment: CDR1 ENHRY and CDR2 SYGVKD. CDR3 loop: CAISGGQGLSGYTL. The DNA for the CDR3 is TGTGCCATCAGTGGGGGACAGGGCCTAAGTGGCTACACCCTC.

This chain links TRBV6-2 or TRBV6-3 with TRBJ2-7; no clear D. Germline V gives CDR1 MNHEY, CDR2 SVGEGT. The CDR3 runs to 13 residues. Between the trimmed V and J ends, which lost 3 bases and 3 bases, there was a span of 9 bases. CDR3 amino acids: CASSYSGNYEQYF. CDR3 in DNA: TGTGCCAGCAGTTATTCAGGAAACTACGAGCAGTACTTC.

The chain employs TRBV5-6 and TRBJ2-2; unclear D gene. V was cut by 1 base and J by 0 bases, with 7 bases left in between. From germline, CDR1 is SGHDT and CDR2 YYEEEE. The CDR3 has 15 amino acids. This CDR3 reads CASSLLQSNTGELFF. The CDR3, as DNA: TGTGCCAGCAGCTTGCTTCAGTCGAACACCGGGGAGCTGTTTTTT.

The V call is TRBV7-8, the J call TRBJ1-1, with D uncertain. Trimming removed 0 bases at V and 5 bases at J, with 13 bases between. This CDR3 has 15 residues. CDR1 SGHVS and CDR2 FQNEAQ come from the germline V gene. The CDR3 sequence: CASSLATAGGTEAFF. In DNA, the CDR3 is TGTGCCAGCAGCTTAGCGACCGCTGGAGGGACTGAAGCTTTCTTT.

The chain has TRBV5-4 and TRBJ1-2; maybe TRBD1 (6 bases). Germline lookup yields CDR1 SGHNT and CDR2 YYREEE (reference sequence). This CDR3 region has 14 residues. V lost 5 bases and J 1 base, leaving 12 bases between the germline ends. The CDR3 loop is CASSLRGGNYGYTF. In DNA form, the CDR3 reads TGTGCCAGCAGTCTCAGGGGCGGTAACTATGGCTACACCTTC.

This chain's CDR3 is CASSLLVGTGSTEAFF. CDR3 DNA: TGTGCCAGCAGCTTACTCGTCGGGACAGGGAGCACTGAAGCTTTCTTT. The V call is TRBV7-9, the J call TRBJ1-1, with 9 bases identical to TRBD1. The CDR3 spans 16 residues. Germline CDR1 SEHNR, CDR2 FQNEAQ (reference sequence). Losses at the gene ends were 2 bases for V and 4 bases for J; bases not matched to a gene: 8.

In its sample, this clone was seen once. The J gene is TRBJ1-1, the V gene TRBV5-1; no definite D call. Germline CDR1 is SGHRS and CDR2 is YFSETQ. This CDR3 spans 13 amino acids. Trimming removed 5 bases from V and 2 bases from J, with 10 bases in between. CDR3 residues: CASRSSFNTEAFF. The CDR3 nucleotides are TGCGCCAGCAGGAGTTCGTTCAACACTGAAGCTTTCTTT.

V usage is TRBV24-1 and J usage is TRBJ2-3; 8 bases agree with TRBD2. The CDR3 contains 17 residues. Germline V gene lookup returns CDR1 KGHDR and CDR2 SFDVKD. Trimming removed 2 bases from V and 3 bases from J; junction bases left unmatched: 9. CDR3 DNA sequence: TGTGCCACCAGTGATTCTCGAAGCGGGAGTGGTACAGATACGCAGTATTTT. Protein product: CATSDSRSGSGTDTQYF.

This sequence joins TRBV7-8 and TRBJ1-6; 7 nucleotides line up with TRBD1. V trimming: 5 bases; J trimming: 4 bases; junction bases outside the gene matches: 8. The CDR3 consists of 16 residues. The germline gives CDR1 SGHVS, CDR2 FQNEAQ. The CDR3: CASSQYPGGYNSPLHF. CDR3 nucleotides: TGTGCCAGCAGCCAGTACCCAGGGGGGTATAATTCACCCCTCCACTTT.

The chain is built from TRBV28 and TRBJ1-2; a possible D gene is TRBD1 (6 bases). Per germline, CDR1 MDHEN and CDR2 SYDVKM. With 8 bases removed from V and 7 bases from J, the gap between germline ends came to 20 bases. The CDR3 spans 14 residues. CDR3 bases: TGTGCCAGCGCAACGCTCAGGGGCCCCCGTGGCTACACCTTC. Amino acid sequence: CASATLRGPRGYTF.

The chain has TRBV6-5 and TRBJ2-1; TRBD2 agrees at 8 bases. Germline V gene data show CDR1 as MNHEY and CDR2 as SVGAGI. The CDR3 is 16 amino acids. V shed 2 bases and J 0 bases; nucleotides not matched to a gene: 3. This CDR3 reads CASSYTTSGSYNEQFF. CDR3 DNA: TGTGCCAGCAGTTACACAACTAGCGGCTCCTACAATGAGCAGTTCTTC.

The chain links TRBV7-8 to TRBJ1-2; the D is unclear. In germline, CDR1 is SGHVS, CDR2 FQNEAQ. CDR3 length: 14 residues. V was cut by 2 bases and J by 4 bases, with 11 bases left in between. This CDR3 is CASSLTTGSYGYTF. The CDR3 nucleotides are TGTGCCAGCAGCTTAACGACGGGAAGCTATGGCTACACCTTC.

This chain connects TRBV19 to TRBJ2-7; D not resolved. The germline gives CDR1 LNHDA, CDR2 SQIVND (reference sequence). V dropped 7 bases and J dropped 2 bases, with 15 bases sitting between them. The CDR3 has 14 amino acids. For the CDR3, the DNA is TGTGCCAGTAAGCGAGGTGTAGGAACCTACGAGCAGTACTTC. It translates to CASKRGVGTYEQYF.

The V gene is TRBV19, the J gene TRBJ1-2; D is unclear. From germline, CDR1 is LNHDA and CDR2 SQIVND (reference sequence). V shed 7 bases and J shed 5 bases, with 11 bases lying between them. CDR3 length: 12 residues. This CDR3 reads CASTPDFYGYTF. CDR3 coding DNA: TGTGCCAGTACCCCGGACTTTTATGGCTACACCTTC.

The chain carries TRBV5-1 and TRBJ2-7, with TRBD1 matching over 7 bases. Germline values: CDR1 SGHRS, CDR2 YFSETQ. With 3 bases clipped from V and 3 bases from J, the junction kept 3 bases outside the gene matches. This CDR3 has 13 residues. CDR3 amino acids: CASSSTGIYEQYF. The CDR3 DNA reads as TGCGCCAGCAGCTCGACAGGGATCTACGAGCAGTACTTC.

The gene calls are TRBV7-9 and TRBJ1-6, with D perhaps matching TRBD1 (5 bases). Per the germline V gene, CDR1 is SEHNR and CDR2 is FQNEAQ (reference sequence). The CDR3 has 15 residues. V was shortened by 1 base and J by 8 bases, with 12 bases between the two germline ends. In nucleotides, the CDR3 is TGTGCCAGCAGCTTAGTGGTAGGGGTATATTCACCCCTCCACTTT. This sequence encodes CASSLVVGVYSPLHF. Full variable domain (remainder filled in from reference TRBV7-9 and TRBJ1-6): DTGVSQNPRHKITKRGQNVTFRCDPISEHNRLYWYRQTLGQGPEFLTYFQNEAQLEKSRLLSDRFSAERPKGSFSTLEIQRTEQGDSAMYLCASSLVVGVYSPLHFGNGTRLTVT.

The chain combines TRBV28 with TRBJ1-2; D is undetermined. Germline assignment: CDR1 MDHEN and CDR2 SYDVKM. V gave up 2 bases and J gave up 2 bases, with 3 bases separating them. The CDR3 runs 12 residues. Here the CDR3 DNA reads TGTGCCAGCAGTTTACAGAACTATGGCTACACCTTC. Translation: CASSLQNYGYTF.

The chain carries TRBV18 and TRBJ1-1; D possibly corresponds to TRBD1 (6 bases). This CDR3 spans 16 amino acids. Germline V gives CDR1 KGHSH, CDR2 LQKENI. Between the trimmed V and J ends, which lost 1 base and 0 bases, there was a span of 12 bases. CDR3 sequence reads: CASSPLSQGLNTEAFF. DNA for the CDR3: TGTGCCAGCTCACCACTCTCACAGGGTTTGAACACTGAAGCTTTCTTT.

The CDR3 bases are TGTGCCATCAGTGGACAGGGAATGACTCAGCCCCAGCATTTT. The encoded protein is CAISGQGMTQPQHF. The V call is TRBV10-3, the J call TRBJ1-5, with 7 nucleotides matching TRBD1. J gave up 6 bases and V 4 bases, and 6 bases lay outside the gene matches. There are 14 residues in the CDR3. Germline CDR1 is ENHRY and CDR2 is SYGVKD.

The chain couples TRBV21-1 to TRBJ2-5; whether TRBD2, the table's D call, matches the DNA was not checked. TRBV21-1 is designated a pseudogene. CDR3 size: 14 residues. This chain's CDR3 is CASRTMGGGETQYF. CDR3 nucleotide sequence: TGTGCCAGCCGTACCATGGGGGGGGGAGAGACCCAGTACTTC.

This clone has only a few counts. Other DNA sequences within the sample encode an identical CDR3. This sequence joins TRBV9 and TRBJ2-1, with no clear D. Germline CDR1 reads SGDLS; CDR2 reads YYNGEE. V was shortened by 0 bases and J by 0 bases, with 7 bases between the two germline ends. The CDR3 consists of 15 residues. The CDR3 reads CASSVATGSYNEQFF. CDR3 nucleotide sequence: TGTGCCAGCAGCGTAGCTACGGGCTCCTACAATGAGCAGTTCTTC.

This rearrangement joins TRBV4-1 to TRBJ2-2; possible D gene TRBD1, 6 bases. The CDR3 covers 12 residues. CDR1 MGHRA and CDR2 YSYEKL come from the germline V gene. V lost 6 bases and J 8 bases, leaving 10 bases between the germline ends. CDR3 DNA: TGCGCCAGCAGGGGGGCGCCGGGGGAGCTGTTTTTT. The encoded protein is CASRGAPGELFF.

The gene calls are TRBV9 and TRBJ1-4; the D gene is possibly TRBD1 (6 bases). V dropped 5 bases and J dropped 2 bases, with 16 bases sitting between them. The length of the CDR3 is 16 residues. Germline-derived CDR1 and CDR2 are SGDLS and YYNGEE. CDR3 nucleotides: TGTGCCAGCAGTTTAATGGACAGCCCGACTAATGAAAAACTGTTTTTT. The encoded protein is CASSLMDSPTNEKLFF.

This chain uses TRBV7-9 with TRBJ2-1; D possibly corresponds to TRBD2 (7 bases). The V and J ends lost 7 bases and 7 bases respectively, with 20 bases between them. The germline gives CDR1 SEHNR, CDR2 FQNEAQ (reference sequence). This CDR3 comprises 15 residues. The CDR3 sequence is CASTPGRGQLNEQFF. The DNA of the CDR3 is TGTGCCAGCACCCCGGGGCGGGGGCAACTTAATGAGCAGTTCTTC.

The chain recombines TRBV28 with TRBJ1-5; TRBD1 matches 11 bases. Germline CDR1 MDHEN, CDR2 SYDVKM. The junction had 6 bases not matched to a gene; V was cut back by 5 bases and J by 6 bases. This CDR3 is built from 15 residues. CDR3 sequence: CASSDGTGGSQPQHF. DNA for the CDR3: TGTGCCAGCAGTGACGGGACAGGGGGTAGTCAGCCCCAGCATTTT.

This clone was counted between two and nine times. The V gene is TRBV7-9, the J gene TRBJ1-6; D is unresolved. The CDR3 loop spans 11 amino acids. Germline loops: CDR1 SEHNR, CDR2 FQNEAQ (reference sequence). Trimming took off 4 bases at V and 13 bases at J, with 8 bases between the two ends. The CDR3 here is CASSSHGPLHF. The CDR3, as DNA: TGTGCCAGCAGCTCCCACGGTCCCCTCCACTTT.

This chain uses TRBV7-9 with TRBJ2-1; 8 bases are shared with TRBD2. Looked up from germline, CDR1 is SEHNR and CDR2 is FQNEAQ (reference sequence). After removal of 0 bases from V and 5 bases from J, the junction contained 9 bases not matched to a gene. This CDR3 contains 17 residues. CDR3 DNA sequence: TGTGCCAGCAGCTTAGCGGAGGGACTAGGGACCAACAATGAGCAGTTCTTC. Translation: CASSLAEGLGTNNEQFF.